These T cell receptor beta chains were read from a single sample in a study of blood T cell repertoires in COVID-19. The repertoire was sequenced with immunoSEQ multiplex PCR; TCRdb's copy has only in-frame clones and lacks some. Of approximately 220,000 clones in the sample, 80% to 90% were seen once. The sequencing input was peripheral blood. The receptors were gathered from a man aged 50 or older who had recovered from COVID-19. The CDR3 runs from the conserved cysteine through the conserved F or W. Each record gives: CDR3 length, V gene, D gene, J gene, clone size, CDR3 DNA, CDR3 protein. The D gene is left open where the match is weak. A clone size is listed for some rows: how often the clone was seen (once, few, many), or a class if it is expanded.

len: 17
v_gene: TRBV6-1
d_gene: TRBD2
j_gene: TRBJ2-6
abundance: once
CDR3nt: TGTGCCAGCAGTGTGGGACTAGATATCTCTGGGGCCAACGTCCTGACTTTC
CDR3aa: CASSVGLDISGANVLTF

len: 17
v_gene: TRBV7-2
d_gene: TRBD2
j_gene: TRBJ2-1
abundance: NA
CDR3nt: TGTGCCAGCAGAGAGGACGGACTAGCGGGAGGGTACAATGAGCAGTTCTTC
CDR3aa: CASREDGLAGGYNEQFF

len: 15
v_gene: TRBV27
d_gene: NA
j_gene: TRBJ2-3
abundance: NA
CDR3nt: TGTGCCAGCAGTAACTACGACTCGTCCACAGATACGCAGTATTTT
CDR3aa: CASSNYDSSTDTQYF

len: 16
v_gene: TRBV24-1
d_gene: NA
j_gene: TRBJ2-3
abundance: NA
CDR3nt: TGTGCCACCAGTGATTTGGTCACAGGGCGGGCAGATACGCAGTATTTT
CDR3aa: CATSDLVTGRADTQYF

len: 14
v_gene: TRBV2
d_gene: NA
j_gene: TRBJ2-7
abundance: NA
CDR3nt: TGTGCCAGCACAGGAGGGGAAAGCTCCTACGAGCAGTACTTC
CDR3aa: CASTGGESSYEQYF

len: 18
v_gene: TRBV9
d_gene: TRBD1
j_gene: TRBJ1-2
abundance: NA
CDR3nt: TGTGCCAGCAGCTCTCCAACAGGGGCAAGAGGGCGAAACTATGGCTACACCTTC
CDR3aa: CASSSPTGARGRNYGYTF

len: 14
v_gene: TRBV10-3
d_gene: TRBD2
j_gene: TRBJ2-7
abundance: NA
CDR3nt: TGTGCCATCAGAGGTAGCGGGAGCTCCTACGAGCAGTACTTC
CDR3aa: CAIRGSGSSYEQYF

len: 18
v_gene: TRBV7-9
d_gene: TRBD2
j_gene: TRBJ2-2
abundance: NA
CDR3nt: TGTGCCAGCAGCTTAATAGCGGGAGTCCTCGCGAACACCGGGGAGCTGTTTTTT
CDR3aa: CASSLIAGVLANTGELFF

len: 17
v_gene: TRBV5-4
d_gene: TRBD2
j_gene: TRBJ2-3
abundance: NA
CDR3nt: TGTGCCAGCAGCCCAAGCGGGGCACGGGTTGCGATAGATACGCAGTATTTT
CDR3aa: CASSPSGARVAIDTQYF

len: 16
v_gene: TRBV2
d_gene: NA
j_gene: TRBJ2-2
abundance: NA
CDR3nt: TGTGCCAGCAGCCCCCACAGGGGACTGAACACCGGGGAGCTGTTTTTT
CDR3aa: CASSPHRGLNTGELFF

len: 17
v_gene: TRBV3-1/TRBV3-2
d_gene: TRBD2
j_gene: TRBJ2-1
abundance: NA
CDR3nt: TGTGCCAGCAGCCAAGTCGGGAGCGGGAGCTCCTACAATGAGCAGTTCTTC
CDR3aa: CASSQVGSGSSYNEQFF

len: 15
v_gene: TRBV15
d_gene: TRBD1
j_gene: TRBJ2-7
abundance: NA
CDR3nt: TGTGCCACCAGCAGACAGGGGGCGCGGTACTACGAGCAGTACTTC
CDR3aa: CATSRQGARYYEQYF

len: 13
v_gene: TRBV19
d_gene: NA
j_gene: TRBJ2-3
abundance: NA
CDR3nt: TGTGCCAGTAGTATCAGTCGCACAGATACGCAGTATTTT
CDR3aa: CASSISRTDTQYF

len: 17
v_gene: TRBV9
d_gene: NA
j_gene: TRBJ2-1
abundance: NA
CDR3nt: TGTGCCAGCAGCGTAGTGGGGGGATTTGGGGTCCAGAATGAGCAGTTCTTC
CDR3aa: CASSVVGGFGVQNEQFF

len: 14
v_gene: TRBV7-6
d_gene: TRBD1
j_gene: TRBJ2-7
abundance: NA
CDR3nt: TGTGCCAGCAGCTATCGGACAGGATCCTACGAGCAGTACTTC
CDR3aa: CASSYRTGSYEQYF

len: 15
v_gene: TRBV9
d_gene: TRBD2
j_gene: TRBJ2-2
abundance: NA
CDR3nt: TGTGCCAGCAGCGGACTAGCGGGAGGGCCCGGGGAGCTGTTTTTT
CDR3aa: CASSGLAGGPGELFF

len: 16
v_gene: TRBV4-1
d_gene: TRBD2
j_gene: TRBJ2-2
abundance: many
CDR3nt: TGCGCCAGCAGCCGAGGATCGTCGGGAGGGACCGGGGAGCTGTTTTTT
CDR3aa: CASSRGSSGGTGELFF

len: 12
v_gene: TRBV28
d_gene: NA
j_gene: TRBJ2-7
abundance: NA
CDR3nt: TGTGCCAGCAGTGGGCCCCTGGACGAGCAGTACTTC
CDR3aa: CASSGPLDEQYF

len: 17
v_gene: TRBV5-1
d_gene: TRBD2
j_gene: TRBJ2-1
abundance: NA
CDR3nt: TGCGCCAGCAGCTTGACTCCGGGACTAGCGATATCAAGTGAGCAGTTCTTC
CDR3aa: CASSLTPGLAISSEQFF

len: 18
v_gene: TRBV2
d_gene: NA
j_gene: TRBJ1-1
abundance: NA
CDR3nt: TGTGCCAGCAGTGGAAGGAAGACAGTCCGAAATGGGAACACTGAAGCTTTCTTT
CDR3aa: CASSGRKTVRNGNTEAFF

len: 16
v_gene: TRBV15
d_gene: NA
j_gene: TRBJ1-5
abundance: NA
CDR3nt: TGTGCCACCAGCAGAGGTTTGGGGGCTTCCAATCAGCCCCAGCATTTT
CDR3aa: CATSRGLGASNQPQHF

len: 15
v_gene: TRBV18
d_gene: NA
j_gene: TRBJ1-2
abundance: NA
CDR3nt: TGTGCCAGCTCACCACCCGACTCTACCACGGGGGGCTACACCTTC
CDR3aa: CASSPPDSTTGGYTF

len: 12
v_gene: TRBV28
d_gene: NA
j_gene: TRBJ2-1
abundance: NA
CDR3nt: TGTGCCAGCAGTTTATGGGGGCGTGAGCAGTTCTTC
CDR3aa: CASSLWGREQFF

len: 14
v_gene: TRBV10-3
d_gene: TRBD1
j_gene: TRBJ1-1
abundance: NA
CDR3nt: TGTGCCATCAAGGACAGGGCATACAACACTGAAGCTTTCTTT
CDR3aa: CAIKDRAYNTEAFF

len: 17
v_gene: TRBV9
d_gene: TRBD1
j_gene: TRBJ1-4
abundance: NA
CDR3nt: TGTGCCAGCAGCGAAACAGGGGGGGTTCGAACTAATGAAAAACTGTTTTTT
CDR3aa: CASSETGGVRTNEKLFF

len: 15
v_gene: TRBV18
d_gene: TRBD1
j_gene: TRBJ1-1
abundance: once
CDR3nt: TGTGCCAGCTCAAGGGGACAGGGGATGAACACTGAAGCTTTCTTT
CDR3aa: CASSRGQGMNTEAFF

len: 15
v_gene: TRBV3-1/TRBV3-2
d_gene: NA
j_gene: TRBJ1-5
abundance: once
CDR3nt: TGTGCCAGCAGCCAAGGGGCCTATAGCAATCAGCCCCAGCATTTT
CDR3aa: CASSQGAYSNQPQHF